The entry below gives a single TCR beta chain sequence along with its context. Generated by immunoSEQ multiplex PCR, the TCRdb table keeps only in-frame clones and is missing some. There are about 24,000 clones in the sample; roughly nine tenths occur only once, and roughly a fifth lies in the top ten. These data come from a study of blood T cell repertoires in COVID-19. The wider study: Samples taken during acute and convalescent COVID-19 were collected in the United States, Italy and Spain. Nucleic acid was either cDNA or gDNA, and it came from T cells, B-cell-depleted T cells, or PBMCs.

CDR3 length: 18 residues. J lost 1 base, V lost 0 bases, and 9 bases had no gene match. CDR1 and CDR2 from the germline V gene are MGHRA and YSYEKL. The receptor was isolated from a human donor in a cohort sampled during active COVID-19. Sequenced material: peripheral blood. The rearrangement uses TRBV4-1 and TRBJ2-4; TRBD2 matches 7 bases. CDR3 in amino acids: CASSQESFGGTAKNIQYF. The CDR3 region has the DNA TGCGCCAGCAGCCAAGAGTCTTTCGGGGGGACCGCCAAAAACATTCAGTACTTC.